One sample yielded the 9 T cell receptor beta chains listed below, sequenced in a study of cytomegalovirus exposure and HLA in healthy donors. Both 60 Vbeta primers and 13 Jbeta primers went into the PCR. Libraries were prepared by immunoSEQ multiplex PCR; TCRdb keeps only in-frame clonotypes and omits some of them. The data show around 93,000 clones, about 78% seen once. Sequencing was performed on PBMCs. The receptors come from a woman between 40 and 55 years old in good health and CMV-seronegative.

The chain recombines TRBV5-1 with TRBJ2-7; maybe TRBD1 (6 bases). Per germline, CDR1 SGHRS and CDR2 YFSETQ. Trimming shortened V by 0 bases and J by 6 bases, and 10 bases separated the two germline ends. The CDR3 has 13 residues. In nucleotides, the CDR3 is TGCGCCAGCAGCTTGGTCAGGGGTGGCGAGCAGTACTTC. It is translated as CASSLVRGGEQYF.

This clone was seen a few times. The J gene is TRBJ2-5, the V gene TRBV7-9, with D possibly TRBD1 on 7 matching bases. The ends were cut back, 5 bases at V and 4 bases at J, with 17 bases in the middle. The V gene's germline CDR1 is SEHNR and CDR2 FQNEAQ (reference sequence). This CDR3 comprises 15 residues. The CDR3 nucleotides read TGTGCCAGCAGCCCTGGAGGGGGCAGGACAGAGACCCAGTACTTC. Its translation: CASSPGGGRTETQYF.

The V and J genes are TRBV19 and TRBJ1-1; D uncertain. V shed 1 base and J shed 10 bases, with 4 bases lying between them. Looked up from germline, CDR1 is LNHDA and CDR2 is SQIVND (reference sequence). The CDR3 covers 10 residues. This CDR3 reads CASSIGGAFF. Written as DNA, the CDR3 is TGTGCCAGTAGTATAGGAGGAGCTTTCTTT.

The V gene is TRBV29-1, the J gene TRBJ1-3; D not resolved. V was cut by 6 bases and J by 0 bases, with 3 bases left in between. CDR1 is SQVTM, CDR2 ANQGSEA, per germline. CDR3 size: 11 residues. The CDR3 coding sequence is TGCAGCGTCTCCTCTGGAAACACCATATATTTT. Amino acid sequence: CSVSSGNTIYF.

This clone showed up just a few times. The V and J genes are TRBV6-5 and TRBJ1-5; D gene unclear. Germline assignment: CDR1 MNHEY and CDR2 SVGAGI. V lost 6 bases and J lost 0, with 12 bases in between. The CDR3 extends over 15 amino acids. Here the CDR3 DNA reads TGTGCCAGCAGCCGAGGACTGAATAGCAATCAGCCCCAGCATTTT. Protein: CASSRGLNSNQPQHF.

V and J are TRBV18 and TRBJ1-5, with TRBD1 matching over 8 bases. V shed 4 bases and J 4 bases; nucleotides not matched to a gene: 3. CDR3 length: 14 residues. CDR1 and CDR2 from the germline V gene are KGHSH and LQKENI. The CDR3 region is CASSRTGGNQPQHF. The CDR3, as DNA: TGTGCCAGCTCACGTACAGGGGGGAATCAGCCCCAGCATTTT.

This clone was seen ten or more times. The CDR3 loop reads CASSLRTDSLLGASYNEQFF. CDR3 DNA sequence: TGCGCCAGCAGCTTAAGGACAGATTCCCTTTTAGGGGCCTCCTACAATGAGCAGTTCTTC. The chain couples TRBV5-1 to TRBJ2-1; weak D call: TRBD1 (6 bases). CDR3 length equals 20 residues. V lost 2 bases and J lost 0, with 24 bases in between. The germline CDR1 and CDR2 sequences are SGHRS and YFSETQ.

This clone was observed a few times. The chain carries TRBV7-6 and TRBJ2-7; D ambiguous. The V end was cut by 7 bases, the J end by 3 bases, with 16 bases between. This CDR3 region has 14 residues. Per germline, CDR1 SGHVS and CDR2 FNYEAQ. CDR3: CASKLLESHYEQYF. For the CDR3, the DNA is TGTGCCAGCAAACTTCTAGAATCTCACTACGAGCAGTACTTC.

This sequence joins TRBV4-3 and TRBJ2-7, with a tentative D call TRBD2 (5 bases). Germline CDR1 LGHNA, CDR2 YSLEER. Trimming stripped 0 bases from V and 6 bases from J, with 18 bases between. There are 16 residues in the CDR3. CDR3 sequence reads: CASSQDPVVGAGEQYF. The CDR3 nucleotides read TGCGCCAGCAGCCAAGATCCTGTAGTTGGCGCGGGCGAGCAGTACTTC.